What follows are 21 T cell receptor beta chains derived from one specimen sequenced in a study of long-term antiretroviral therapy in people with HIV. Survey-level immunoSEQ v3.0 assays were run. Some clones are missing from TCRdb's copy, which holds only in-frame ones; the method was immunoSEQ multiplex PCR. The sample has tens of thousands of clones, 81% seen once. This specimen was unsorted PBMCs, taken 0.1 years before starting antiretroviral therapy. These receptor sequences come from a man in his forties with HIV.

The chain combines TRBV11-2 with TRBJ2-7; 7 bases fit TRBD2. Germline assignment: CDR1 SGHAT and CDR2 FQNNGV. The CDR3 covers 14 residues. Trimming at V came to 5 bases and at J to 7 bases, leaving 11 bases not matched to a gene. The CDR3 protein is CASSGGGSSPEQYF. CDR3 DNA: TGTGCCAGCAGCGGGGGGGGGTCGAGTCCTGAGCAGTACTTC.

Details on this clone: One end of the junction is discordant with germline, which a read error may explain. The chain links TRBV27 to TRBJ2-5; weak D call: TRBD2 (5 bases). The CDR3 sequence is 15 residues long. Per germline, CDR1 MNHEY and CDR2 SMNVEV (reference sequence). The DNA of the CDR3 is TGTGCCAGCGGTCGGGATGGACTCACCCAAGAGACTCAGTACTTC. This sequence encodes CASGRDGLTQETQYF.

The J gene is TRBJ1-5, the V gene TRBV5-6, with D uncertain. The CDR3 has 15 amino acids. Germline values: CDR1 SGHDT, CDR2 YYEEEE. Trimming cost V 0 bases and J 4 bases, with 11 bases left between them. As DNA, the CDR3 is TGTGCCAGCAGCTTGGGAGTTGGGTATAATCAGCCCCAGCATTTT. It translates to CASSLGVGYNQPQHF.

The chain recombines TRBV28 with TRBJ2-7, with TRBD1 matching over 11 bases. The V and J ends lost 6 bases and 5 bases, in that order; junction bases with no gene match: 9. This CDR3 is built from 15 residues. Germline-derived CDR1 and CDR2 are MDHEN and SYDVKM. CDR3 region: CASREAGTGGHEQYF. DNA for the CDR3: TGTGCCAGCAGGGAAGCCGGGACAGGGGGGCACGAGCAGTACTTC.

The V and J genes are TRBV30 and TRBJ2-3; TRBD1 agrees at 12 bases. Per the germline V gene, CDR1 is GTSNPN and CDR2 is SVGIG (reference sequence). Trimming removed 5 bases from V and 2 bases from J; junction bases left unmatched: 2. CDR3 length equals 14 residues. Written as DNA, the CDR3 is TGTGCCTGGGGGACAGGGGGCTACACAGATACGCAGTATTTT. Residues: CAWGTGGYTDTQYF.

The chain employs TRBV25-1 and TRBJ2-4, with 13 bases lining up with TRBD2. Germline V CDR1 and CDR2: MGHDK, SYGVNS. Trimming cost V 4 bases and J 0 bases; bases outside gene matches: 6. The CDR3 contains 18 residues. For the CDR3, the DNA is TGTGCCAGCAGTGGCCTAAGACTAGCGGGAGGAGCCAAAAACATTCAGTACTTC. Protein sequence: CASSGLRLAGGAKNIQYF.

This chain joins TRBV7-2 and TRBJ2-7; 9 bases line up with TRBD2. Germline V lookup: CDR1 SGHTA, CDR2 FQGNSA. The J segment lost 5 bases and the V segment lost 0 bases, leaving 8 bases of the junction unmatched. The CDR3 sequence is 16 residues long. The CDR3 bases are TGTGCCAGCAGCTTAGCGAGTAGCGGGAGCCTCCACGAGCAGTACTTC. Its protein product is CASSLASSGSLHEQYF.

The genes are TRBV5-4 and TRBJ2-1; maybe TRBD2 (5 bases). The germline CDR1 and CDR2 sequences are SGHNT and YYREEE (reference sequence). The V end lost 0 bases, the J end lost 4 bases, and 8 bases lay between the germline ends. This CDR3 has 14 amino acids. The CDR3 here is CASSLERAYNEQFF. CDR3 in DNA: TGTGCCAGCAGCTTGGAGAGGGCTTACAATGAGCAGTTCTTC.

V gene TRBV28 combines with J gene TRBJ1-1, with D unresolved. Deletions cut 2 bases from V and 5 bases from J, with 12 bases between. Germline V gene sequence: CDR1 MDHEN, CDR2 SYDVKM. There are 14 residues in the CDR3. This chain's CDR3 is CASSLGGSRTEAFF. The DNA for the CDR3 is TGTGCCAGCAGTTTAGGCGGGAGTCGAACTGAAGCTTTCTTT.

The rearrangement joins TRBV7-9 to TRBJ2-5, with D perhaps matching TRBD1 or TRBD2 (7 bases each). CDR3 size: 15 residues. The V gene lost 3 bases and the J gene lost 1 base, with 12 bases spanning the gap. Germline V lookup: CDR1 SEHNR, CDR2 FQNEAQ (reference sequence). CDR3 in amino acids: CASSLAGGAQETQYF. The CDR3 DNA sequence: TGTGCCAGCAGCTTGGCAGGGGGGGCCCAAGAGACCCAGTACTTC.

This clone was counted between two and nine times. This chain joins TRBV7-6 and TRBJ2-7, with TRBD1 identical over 10 bases. The CDR3 totals 16 residues. J was trimmed by 3 bases and V by 2 bases; bases with no gene match: 7. In germline, CDR1 is SGHVS, CDR2 FNYEAQ. The CDR3 region has the DNA TGTGCCAGCAGCTTAACCTCGACAGGGGGCGGCTACGAGCAGTACTTC. Translation: CASSLTSTGGGYEQYF.

For the CDR3, the DNA is TGTGCCAGAAGCTTTCCCAGGGTGGAGTCGACTACCTATGGCTACACCTTC. It yields the protein CARSFPRVESTTYGYTF. The chain couples TRBV5-3 to TRBJ1-2; maybe TRBD1 (5 bases). TRBV5-3 is marked as an open reading frame, function uncertain. V was shortened by 2 bases and J by 4 bases, with 21 bases between the two germline ends. The CDR3 extends over 17 amino acids.

This chain connects TRBV5-1 to TRBJ2-2, with unresolved D. Germline V gene sequence: CDR1 SGHRS, CDR2 YFSETQ. The CDR3 is 14 residues long. Trimming stripped 4 bases from V and 4 bases from J, with 11 bases between. CDR3 region: CASSPNVATGELFF. The CDR3 nucleotides are TGCGCCAGCAGCCCAAATGTGGCCACCGGGGAGCTGTTTTTT.

The chain has TRBV5-5 and TRBJ1-1; D unclear. The CDR3 sequence is 12 residues long. Germline assignment: CDR1 SGHKS and CDR2 YYEKEE (reference sequence). V shed 2 bases and J shed 8 bases, with 10 bases lying between them. The CDR3 DNA follows: TGTGCCAGCAGCTTCAACCGACCCGAAGCTTTCTTT. Encoded protein: CASSFNRPEAFF.

This clone has only a few counts. The chain links TRBV10-1 to TRBJ2-7; D not certain. The germline CDR1 and CDR2 sequences are WNHNN and SYGVQD (reference sequence). Trimming cost V 11 bases and J 7 bases, with 18 bases left between them. This CDR3 comprises 12 residues. CDR3 nucleotide sequence: TGCGCCTCCACGGCGGCTAGTGGGGAGCAGTACTTC. Translation: CASTAASGEQYF.

V gene TRBV28 combines with J gene TRBJ1-3, with D unresolved. CDR1 and CDR2 from the germline V gene are MDHEN and SYDVKM. The CDR3 spans 15 residues. The V end lost 11 bases, the J end lost 0 bases, and 17 bases lay between the germline ends. The CDR3 loop reads CAAGSAADSGNTIYF. CDR3 nucleotide sequence: TGTGCCGCAGGTTCGGCGGCGGACTCTGGAAACACCATATATTTT. Filled out from reference TRBV28 and TRBJ1-3, the complete variable domain reads DVKVTQSSRYLVKRTGEKVFLECVQDMDHENMFWYRQDPGLGLRLIYFSYDVKMKEKGDIPEGYSVSREKKERFSLILESASTNQTSMYLCAAGSAADSGNTIYFGEGSWLTVV.

The V call is TRBV5-6, the J call TRBJ1-2, with D unclear. This CDR3 is built from 12 residues. V lost 5 bases and J lost 8, with 13 bases in between. Looked up from germline, CDR1 is SGHDT and CDR2 is YYEEEE. Written as DNA, the CDR3 is TGTGCCAGCAGTCTGCAGACCGCGGGCTACACCTTC. Translation gives CASSLQTAGYTF.

With respect to this clone: The junction and the germline gene differ at one end; a read error may be behind it. V usage is TRBV28 and J usage is TRBJ2-7, with a tentative D call TRBD2 (5 bases). The length of the CDR3 is 13 residues. The germline V gene has CDR1 MDHEN and CDR2 SYDVKM. CDR3 residues: CASSLSGVSHPIF. CDR3 DNA: TGTGCCAGCAGTTTATCCGGGGTTTCCCACCCTATCTTC. Full variable domain (outside the CDR3, taken from reference TRBV28 and TRBJ2-7): DVKVTQSSRYLVKRTGEKVFLECVQDMDHENMFWYRQDPGLGLRLIYFSYDVKMKEKGDIPEGYSVSREKKERFSLILESASTNQTSMYLCASSLSGVSHPIFGPGTRLTVT.

The V call is TRBV29-1, the J call TRBJ2-4, with D maybe TRBD1 (6 bases). From germline, CDR1 is SQVTM and CDR2 ANQGSEA. The ends were cut back, 5 bases at V and 0 bases at J, with 8 bases in the middle. The CDR3 consists of 13 residues. The CDR3 DNA sequence: TGCAGCGTTATACAGGGAGCCAAAAACATTCAGTACTTC. This gives the protein CSVIQGAKNIQYF.

There are a few counts of this clone. The rearrangement uses TRBV7-2 and TRBJ1-2; 10 bases agree with TRBD1. Germline V gives CDR1 SGHTA, CDR2 FQGNSA. The CDR3 has 12 amino acids. V was clipped by 5 bases and J by 14 bases; unmatched bases: 8. The CDR3 loop reads CASSIRQGAETF. The CDR3 DNA reads TGTGCCAGCAGCATAAGACAGGGGGCAGAGACCTTC. Filled out from reference TRBV7-2 and TRBJ1-2, the complete variable domain reads GAGVSQSPSNKVTEKGKDVELRCDPISGHTALYWYRQSLGQGLEFLIYFQGNSAPDKSGLPSDRFSAERTGGSVSTLTIQRTQQEDSAVYLCASSIRQGAETFGSGTRLTVV.

The V and J genes are TRBV10-1 and TRBJ2-3; unclear D gene. The CDR3 is 15 amino acids. Germline loops: CDR1 WNHNN, CDR2 SYGVQD (reference sequence). Trimming left V 0 bases short and J 1 base short, with 8 bases between. The CDR3 is CASSESTRRTDTQYF. CDR3 DNA sequence: TGCGCCAGCAGTGAGTCGACTCGACGCACAGATACGCAGTATTTT.